The 25 T cell receptor beta chains given below trace back to one sample, sequenced in a study of blood T cell repertoires in COVID-19. Clones were read by immunoSEQ multiplex PCR, and TCRdb kept only the in-frame ones, dropping some. Of some 140,000 clones in the sample, 75% to 90% are singletons; the top ten hold 18%. Specimen: peripheral blood. These receptors were obtained from a man aged 50 to 60 with active or convalescent COVID-19.

The rearrangement joins TRBV10-1 to TRBJ1-5, with D hard to call. Germline V gives CDR1 WNHNN, CDR2 SYGVQD (reference sequence). The CDR3 runs to 13 residues. The V and J ends lost 6 bases and 4 bases respectively, with 10 bases between them. This CDR3 is CASSGGQNQPQHF. The CDR3 nucleotides are TGCGCCAGCAGCGGAGGGCAGAATCAGCCCCAGCATTTT.

The chain employs TRBV30 and TRBJ2-1, with TRBD1 matching over 7 bases. The ends lost 5 bases at V and 13 bases at J; junction bases unmatched: 14. This CDR3 has 13 amino acids. Germline V gives CDR1 GTSNPN, CDR2 SVGIG (reference sequence). The CDR3 DNA reads as TGTGCCTGGCACCAAACAGGGGTCCAAGTCCAGTTCTTC. Translating gives CAWHQTGVQVQFF.

CDR3 nucleotide sequence: TGTGCCAGTAGTAGGGGTAGAGCGGGAGTAGGAGATACGCAGTATTTT. This translates into CASSRGRAGVGDTQYF. The chain recombines TRBV19 with TRBJ2-3; TRBD2 matches 8 bases. CDR3 length: 16 residues. Germline V gene lookup returns CDR1 LNHDA and CDR2 SQIVND (reference sequence). With V trimmed by 4 bases and J by 5 bases, 11 bases remained unmatched.

A single count supports this clone. This clone may be a read error of a much larger clone one base away. The chain carries TRBV5-6 and TRBJ1-1, with 8 nucleotides matching TRBD1. Germline CDR1 is SGHDT and CDR2 is YYEEEE. V was clipped by 2 bases and J by 4 bases; unmatched bases: 1. The CDR3 sequence is 13 residues long. The CDR3 DNA reads as TGTGCCAGCAGCTTAGACAGGGGCACTGAAGCTTTCTTT. This encodes CASSLDRGTEAFF. Full variable domain (remainder filled in from reference TRBV5-6 and TRBJ1-1): DAGVTQSPTHLIKTRGQQVTLRCSPKSGHDTVSWYQQALGQGPQFIFQYYEEEERQRGNFPDRFSGHQFPNYSSELNVNALLLGDSALYLCASSLDRGTEAFFGQGTRLTVV.

This clone was seen just once. The gene calls are TRBV15 and TRBJ2-1, with TRBD2 matching 9 bases. The length of the CDR3 is 13 residues. V gave up 11 bases and J gave up 5 bases; unmatched junction bases: 7. In germline, CDR1 is LNHNV, CDR2 YYDKDF (reference sequence). CDR3 bases: TGTGCCGCCGGGACTAGCAGACACAATGAGCAGTTCTTC. It is translated as CAAGTSRHNEQFF.

This chain connects TRBV2 to TRBJ1-5; possibly TRBD1 for D (6 bases). Germline CDR1 is SNHLY and CDR2 is FYNNEI. The CDR3 contains 14 residues. V shed 3 bases and J shed 4 bases, with 10 bases lying between them. The CDR3, as DNA: TGTGCCAGCAGTGAGGACAGTATAAATCAGCCCCAGCATTTT. Translation: CASSEDSINQPQHF.

This clone was detected only once. One junction end disagrees with the germline gene, perhaps due to a read error. This sequence joins TRBV29-1 and TRBJ2-1; TRBD1 agrees at 11 bases. Per the germline V gene, CDR1 is SQVTM and CDR2 is ANQGSEA. The length of the CDR3 is 15 residues. The CDR3, as DNA: TGCAGCGCTGAACGTGGGACAGGGGGATTTAATGAGCAGTTCTTC. It yields the protein CSAERGTGGFNEQFF.

The rearrangement joins TRBV6-1 to TRBJ1-6; the D is unclear. The V gene's germline CDR1 is MNHNS and CDR2 SASEGT. V lost 3 bases and J lost 7, with 10 bases in between. The CDR3 covers 14 residues. DNA of the CDR3: TGTGCCAGCAGTGATGGACTAGGGAATTCACCCCTCCACTTT. It yields the protein CASSDGLGNSPLHF.

Regarding this clone: The junction departs from germline at one end; a sequencing error may be responsible. V usage is TRBV6-6 and J usage is TRBJ1-3, with D unresolved. The CDR3 is made up of 16 amino acids. In germline, CDR1 is MNHNY, CDR2 SVGAGI (reference sequence). The CDR3 spells CASSYSNSTSGNTIYF. CDR3 nucleotide sequence: TGTGCCAGCAGCTACTCGAACAGTACCTCTGGAAACACCATATATTTT.

This clone was observed once. V usage is TRBV5-1 and J usage is TRBJ2-7, with 12 bases matching TRBD2. Germline CDR1 SGHRS, CDR2 YFSETQ. V trimming: 1 base; J trimming: 2 bases; junction bases outside the gene matches: 1. The CDR3 length is 15 residues. The CDR3 protein is CASSLRTSGTYEQYF. The CDR3 DNA sequence: TGCGCCAGCAGCTTGAGGACTAGCGGGACCTACGAGCAGTACTTC.

This clone was seen a single time. CDR3 sequence reads: CASILGTGGPNTEAFF. The CDR3 nucleotides are TGTGCCAGTATCCTCGGGACAGGGGGCCCGAACACTGAAGCTTTCTTT. The rearrangement links TRBV19 to TRBJ1-1, with 12 positions matching TRBD1. The CDR3 runs 16 residues. Trimming cost V 7 bases and J 1 base; bases outside gene matches: 7. Per the germline V gene, CDR1 is LNHDA and CDR2 is SQIVND (reference sequence).

This clone was seen only once. V is TRBV6-2 or TRBV6-3 and J is TRBJ2-5; 12 bases align to TRBD2. Trimming cost V 0 bases and J 2 bases; bases outside gene matches: 7. The germline V gene has CDR1 MNHEY and CDR2 SVGEGT. The CDR3 is 18 residues long. The CDR3 reads CASSYSLAGGGKQETQYF. CDR3 DNA sequence: TGTGCCAGCAGTTACTCCCTAGCGGGGGGGGGTAAACAAGAGACCCAGTACTTC.

This clone appeared a few times. This chain uses TRBV7-7 with TRBJ2-1, with a possible D match to TRBD1 (5 bases). From germline, CDR1 is SSHAT and CDR2 FNYEAQ (reference sequence). This CDR3 spans 15 amino acids. V was cut by 1 base and J by 6 bases, with 13 bases left in between. This CDR3 reads CASSLGTSKTNEQFF. The DNA of the CDR3 is TGTGCCAGCAGCTTAGGGACATCGAAAACCAATGAGCAGTTCTTC. Full variable domain (rest looked up from reference TRBV7-7 and TRBJ2-1): GAGVSQSPRYKVTKRGQDVTLRCDPISSHATLYWYQQALGQGPEFLTYFNYEAQPDKSGLPSDRFSAERPEGSISTLTIQRTEQRDSAMYRCASSLGTSKTNEQFFGPGTRLTVL.

The chain has TRBV19 and TRBJ1-1; TRBD1 might be the D (6 bases). Looked up from germline, CDR1 is LNHDA and CDR2 is SQIVND (reference sequence). V dropped 5 bases and J dropped 10 bases, with 17 bases sitting between them. CDR3 size: 13 residues. The CDR3 bases are TGTGCCAGTAGTGCACGGACAGCCTCGATAGCTTTCTTT. Protein product: CASSARTASIAFF.

The genes are TRBV18 and TRBJ1-4; no reliable D call. Trimming shortened V by 6 bases and J by 3 bases, and 11 bases separated the two germline ends. This CDR3 region has 14 residues. The V gene's germline CDR1 is KGHSH and CDR2 LQKENI. The CDR3 nucleotides are TGTGCCAGCTCCTCAGAGGGCTCTAATGAAAAACTGTTTTTT. Translation: CASSSEGSNEKLFF.

The chain joins TRBV7-8 to TRBJ2-3, with 9 bases matching TRBD1. Germline V gene sequence: CDR1 SGHVS, CDR2 FQNEAQ. Trimming at V came to 5 bases and at J to 0 bases, leaving 6 bases not matched to a gene. There are 16 residues in the CDR3. CDR3: CASSGMGQGSTDTQYF. CDR3 DNA sequence: TGTGCCAGCAGCGGCATGGGACAGGGAAGCACAGATACGCAGTATTTT.

This chain connects TRBV5-1 to TRBJ2-5; 9 bases map to TRBD2. This CDR3 region has 14 residues. V shed 3 bases, J shed 3 bases, and the junction held 3 bases outside the gene matches. Germline values: CDR1 SGHRS, CDR2 YFSETQ. CDR3 amino acids: CASSSPSGKETQYF. DNA of the CDR3: TGCGCCAGCAGCTCTCCTAGCGGGAAAGAGACCCAGTACTTC. Variable domain in full (rest from reference TRBV5-1 and TRBJ2-5): KAGVTQTPRYLIKTRGQQVTLSCSPISGHRSVSWYQQTPGQGLQFLFEYFSETQRNKGNFPGRFSGRQFSNSRSEMNVSTLELGDSALYLCASSSPSGKETQYFGPGTRLLVL.

The V and J genes are TRBV3-1 (or the pseudogene TRBV3-2) and TRBJ1-1; TRBD1 matches at 7 bases. Germline values: CDR1 LGHDT, CDR2 YNNKEL (reference sequence). The CDR3 extends over 12 amino acids. J was trimmed by 5 bases and V by 4 bases; bases with no gene match: 1. The CDR3 protein is CASSPGGTEAFF. CDR3 nucleotide sequence: TGTGCCAGCAGCCCAGGGGGGACTGAAGCTTTCTTT.

This clone appeared once. The chain is built from TRBV5-4 and TRBJ1-2; D is unclear. CDR1 and CDR2 (germline): SGHNT, YYREEE (reference sequence). V was clipped by 0 bases and J by 1 base, with 4 bases between them. The CDR3 runs to 13 residues. CDR3 in amino acids: CASSLDSNYGYTF. The CDR3 region has the DNA TGTGCCAGCAGCTTGGACAGTAACTATGGCTACACCTTC.

DNA of the CDR3: TGTGCCATCAGCAGAGGAGGGCCATCAGATACGCAGTATTTT. This codes for CAISRGGPSDTQYF. The chain carries TRBV10-3 and TRBJ2-3, with D possibly TRBD2 on 6 matching bases. The CDR3 length is 14 residues. The germline V and J ends were trimmed by 6 bases and 4 bases, with 14 bases remaining between them. Germline CDR1 and CDR2: ENHRY and SYGVKD.

This chain joins TRBV2 and TRBJ2-1, with 11 bases matching TRBD2. The CDR3 has 14 residues. The V gene's germline CDR1 is SNHLY and CDR2 FYNNEI. With V trimmed by 3 bases and J by 8 bases, 3 bases remained unmatched. CDR3 amino acids: CASSDLAGGYEQFF. CDR3 bases: TGTGCCAGCAGTGACCTAGCGGGAGGCTATGAGCAGTTCTTC.

V is TRBV6-6 and J is TRBJ1-2; 10 nucleotides match TRBD1. V shed 5 bases, J shed 6 bases, and the junction held 18 bases outside the gene matches. The germline V gene has CDR1 MNHNY and CDR2 SVGAGI (reference sequence). This CDR3 spans 18 amino acids. Here the CDR3 reads CASSPRDRGQPTLNGYTF. CDR3 bases: TGTGCCAGCAGTCCAAGGGACAGGGGCCAACCGACGTTAAATGGCTACACCTTC.

The chain joins TRBV2 to TRBJ2-3; 13 nucleotides line up with TRBD2. This CDR3 has 15 residues. With V trimmed by 5 bases and J by 3 bases, 2 bases remained unmatched. CDR1 SNHLY and CDR2 FYNNEI come from the germline V gene. This chain's CDR3 is CASSLGLAGTDTQYF. The CDR3 coding sequence is TGTGCCAGCAGTCTGGGACTAGCGGGGACAGATACGCAGTATTTT.

This chain joins TRBV19 and TRBJ1-2; D is unclear. The CDR3 consists of 14 residues. Trimming pared 1 base from V and 7 bases from J, leaving 13 bases between. Germline lookup yields CDR1 LNHDA and CDR2 SQIVND (reference sequence). CDR3 coding DNA: TGTGCCAGTAGTATAGTAACGAGGGCGTCTGGCTACACCTTC. It codes for CASSIVTRASGYTF.

The V and J genes are TRBV14 and TRBJ1-4, with a tentative D call TRBD1 (6 bases). Per germline, CDR1 SGHDN and CDR2 FVKESK. The CDR3 covers 15 residues. V lost 0 bases, J lost 8 bases, and 13 bases lay in between. CDR3 in amino acids: CASSQDMGAREKLFF. CDR3 nucleotides: TGTGCCAGCAGCCAAGATATGGGGGCGAGAGAAAAACTGTTTTTT. The full variable domain, in which reference TRBV14 and TRBJ1-4 provide the parts outside the CDR3, is EAGVTQFPSHSVIEKGQTVTLRCDPISGHDNLYWYRRVMGKEIKFLLHFVKESKQDESGMPNNRFLAERTGGTYSTLKVQPAELEDSGVYFCASSQDMGAREKLFFGSGTQLSVL.